The rows below give T cell receptor beta chains drawn from one sample of a study of blood T cell repertoires in COVID-19. The repertoire was sequenced with immunoSEQ multiplex PCR; TCRdb's copy has only in-frame clones and lacks some. In the table there are roughly 170,000 clones, more than 70% of which are singletons. Input material: PBMCs or T cells enriched from blood (not recorded which). The receptors originated from a man aged 60-69 years who had recovered from COVID-19. Each CDR3 is given with its conserved first and last residue. Each record gives: J gene, V gene, CDR3 protein.

TRBJ1-4 TRBV19 CASSTGGSSTNEKLFF
TRBJ2-5 TRBV29-1 CSGQGLTGETQYF
TRBJ2-7 TRBV6-5 CASKDRASSYEQYF
TRBJ1-5 TRBV6-5 CASSPGQGSLQPQHF
TRBJ1-6 TRBV7-2 CASSPSLGGTFPLHF
TRBJ2-4 TRBV10-3 CAIASSGRADKNIQYF
TRBJ2-3 TRBV5-1 CASSLAGASTDTQYF
TRBJ2-3 TRBV5-5 CASSFEQTGWKADTQYF
TRBJ2-1 TRBV30 CAWNVAGGEQFF
TRBJ2-7 TRBV19 CASSPGQGAFYEQYF
TRBJ2-7 TRBV28 CASSLGQGSQYF
TRBJ2-7 TRBV6-5 CASTYAQGAPHEQYF
TRBJ2-1 TRBV5-1 CASSSFRMSYNEQFF
TRBJ2-3 TRBV19 CASSIGQYGTDTQYF
TRBJ2-1 TRBV13 CASSLGGTSQNEQFF
TRBJ2-3 TRBV2 CASSEETSTDTQYF
TRBJ2-7 TRBV12-3/TRBV12-4 CASRIAGVYEQYF
TRBJ2-5 TRBV3-1/TRBV3-2 CASSSPPARGTSEEETQYF
TRBJ1-2 TRBV5-4 CASSLGGQLASYTF
TRBJ2-6 TRBV2 CASSERESGANVLTF
TRBJ2-1 TRBV27 CASSWGLAGGNNEQFF
TRBJ1-1 TRBV5-8 CASNLQGKNTEAFF
TRBJ1-6 TRBV4-2 CASSQEPRDIDNSPLHF
TRBJ1-2 TRBV28 CASSYFRGTYGYTF